One TCR beta chain is described in this entry. The source of the sample is a study of blood T cell repertoires in COVID-19. Study context: Specimens from acute and convalescent COVID-19 originated in the United States, Italy and Spain.

Data came from immunoSEQ multiplex PCR; TCRdb stores just in-frame clones and leaves some out. Among some 45,000 clones listed, about 80% were seen once. The germline V and J ends were trimmed by 0 bases and 5 bases, with 11 bases remaining between them. Germline CDR1 reads SGHRS; CDR2 reads YFSETQ. The CDR3 totals 14 residues. The clonotype comes from a man in his 70s with acute or convalescent COVID-19. What was sequenced was peripheral blood. The rearrangement joins TRBV5-1 to TRBJ1-1; D is uncertain. The CDR3, as DNA: TGCGCCAGCAGCTTGGAGGATCCGGGGACTGAAGCTTTCTTT. This codes for CASSLEDPGTEAFF.